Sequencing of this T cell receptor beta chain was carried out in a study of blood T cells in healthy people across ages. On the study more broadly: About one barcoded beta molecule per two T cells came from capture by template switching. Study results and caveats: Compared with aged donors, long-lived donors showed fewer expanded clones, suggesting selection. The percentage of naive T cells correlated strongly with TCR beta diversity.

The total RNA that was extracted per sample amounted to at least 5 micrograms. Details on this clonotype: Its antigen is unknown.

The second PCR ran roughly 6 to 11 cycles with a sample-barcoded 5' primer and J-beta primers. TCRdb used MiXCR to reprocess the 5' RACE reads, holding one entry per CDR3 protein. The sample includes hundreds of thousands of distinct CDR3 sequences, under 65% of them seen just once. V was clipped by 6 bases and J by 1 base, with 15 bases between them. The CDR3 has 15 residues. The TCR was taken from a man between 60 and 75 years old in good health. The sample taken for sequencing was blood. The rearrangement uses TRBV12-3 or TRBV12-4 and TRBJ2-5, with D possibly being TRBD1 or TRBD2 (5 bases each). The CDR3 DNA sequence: TGTGCCAGCAGAGCCACTCGGGGCGGCCAAGAGACCCAGTACTTC. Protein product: CASRATRGGQETQYF.